This entry lists 16 T cell receptor beta chains sequenced from one sample in a study of vaccination and CD4 T cells after COVID-19. Their antigens remain unidentified. Treatment meaning: approximately 10-day PBMC culture with coronavirus spike peptide pools or control peptides (ViraFEST assay). The Oncomine TCR Beta short-read assay was applied to DNA of cultured CD4+ T cells. One entry per CDR3 protein results from TCRdb running MiXCR on the PCR reads. The sample shows 20,000 to 25,000 distinct CDR3 sequences, 50% of them seen only once. What was sequenced was CD4+ T cells from blood, cultured in vitro. Every receptor here comes from a human donor who had recovered from COVID-19.

This rearrangement joins TRBV7-8 to TRBJ1-5; possibly TRBD1 for D (5 bases). Germline V gene lookup returns CDR1 SGHVS and CDR2 FQNEAQ. There are 15 residues in the CDR3. V was cut by 4 bases and J by 7 bases, with 17 bases left in between. CDR3 sequence: CASSSAGLKLQPQHF. The CDR3 nucleotides read TGTGCCAGCAGCTCTGCGGGACTAAAATTGCAGCCCCAGCATTTT.

The CDR3 loop reads CASSPPPGREGPTDTQYF. The CDR3 DNA reads as TGTGCCAGCAGCCCCCCTCCAGGGCGGGAGGGCCCCACAGATACGCAGTATTTT. J is TRBJ2-3 and V is TRBV3-1, with 9 bases identical to TRBD2. Germline V lookup: CDR1 LGHDT, CDR2 YNNKEL (reference sequence). The CDR3 runs 18 residues. J was trimmed by 2 bases and V by 4 bases; bases with no gene match: 13.

The chain links TRBV10-1 to TRBJ2-7; TRBD1 matches 7 bases. V lost 3 bases to trimming and J lost 4 bases; unmatched junction nucleotides: 0. Germline CDR1 and CDR2: WNHNN and SYGVQD (reference sequence). The CDR3 has 12 amino acids. The CDR3 loop is CASSEQGYEQYF. The CDR3 coding sequence is TGCGCCAGCAGTGAACAGGGGTACGAGCAGTACTTC.

This clonotype has only a few counts. The CDR3 loop reads CASKQDRGGYYGYTF. CDR3 DNA: TGTGCCAGCAAACAAGACAGGGGAGGGTACTATGGCTACACCTTC. The chain links TRBV27 to TRBJ1-2, with 8 nucleotides matching TRBD1. CDR1 and CDR2 (germline): MNHEY, SMNVEV (reference sequence). The CDR3 is made up of 15 amino acids. V shed 7 bases, J shed 3 bases, and the junction held 10 bases outside the gene matches.

This clonotype appeared a few times. V gene TRBV30 combines with J gene TRBJ1-1, with 9 nucleotides matching TRBD1. Trimming cost V 3 bases and J 2 bases; bases outside gene matches: 7. The CDR3 consists of 15 residues. Germline CDR1 reads GTSNPN; CDR2 reads SVGIG (reference sequence). The CDR3 DNA sequence: TGTGCCTGGAGGACGGGACAGGGCGACAACACTGAAGCTTTCTTT. It codes for CAWRTGQGDNTEAFF.

The chain couples TRBV2 to TRBJ1-1, with 8 nucleotides matching TRBD1. The CDR3 totals 13 residues. The germline V gene has CDR1 SNHLY and CDR2 FYNNEI. V dropped 7 bases and J dropped 7; count of bases not matched to a gene: 8. CDR3 coding DNA: TGTGCCAGCATTAAAGACAGGGGTAATGAAGCTTTCTTT. It yields the protein CASIKDRGNEAFF.

The chain has TRBV12-3 or TRBV12-4 and TRBJ2-3; 7 positions match TRBD2. The CDR3 is made up of 17 amino acids. J lost 2 bases, V lost 5 bases, and 13 bases had no gene match. The CDR3 region is CASSPPTLSGITDTQYF. The CDR3 region has the DNA TGTGCCAGCAGTCCACCAACCCTGAGCGGGATCACAGATACGCAGTATTTT.

V gene TRBV5-4 combines with J gene TRBJ2-3; TRBD2 agrees at 10 bases. This CDR3 is built from 16 residues. Germline assignment: CDR1 SGHNT and CDR2 YYREEE (reference sequence). Trimming at V came to 3 bases and at J to 0 bases, leaving 4 bases not matched to a gene. The CDR3: CASSWLAGGSTDTQYF. In DNA, the CDR3 is TGTGCCAGCAGCTGGTTAGCGGGGGGAAGCACAGATACGCAGTATTTT.

The chain employs TRBV6-1 and TRBJ1-4; possibly TRBD1 for D (6 bases). The V end lost 6 bases, the J end lost 2 bases, and 10 bases lay between the germline ends. This CDR3 is 14 amino acids long. Per germline, CDR1 MNHNS and CDR2 SASEGT. The CDR3 DNA follows: TGTGCCAGCAGACGACAGGTGACTAATGAAAAACTGTTTTTT. Translating gives CASRRQVTNEKLFF.

The chain recombines TRBV28 with TRBJ1-5; D is uncertain. Germline V gene data show CDR1 as MDHEN and CDR2 as SYDVKM. There are 15 residues in the CDR3. The ends were cut back, 1 base at V and 0 bases at J, with 7 bases in the middle. Here the CDR3 reads CASSLLPDSNQPQHF. CDR3 bases: TGTGCCAGCAGTTTATTACCGGATAGCAATCAGCCCCAGCATTTT.

The rearrangement joins TRBV19 to TRBJ1-2; D perhaps matches TRBD1 (5 bases). Trimming removed 6 bases at V and 8 bases at J, with 25 bases between. Germline assignment: CDR1 LNHDA and CDR2 SQIVND (reference sequence). The CDR3 length is 16 residues. CDR3 DNA: TGTGCCAGTAGCCCGACAGTAACCTATACAGTCGGGGGCTACACCTTC. Amino acids: CASSPTVTYTVGGYTF.

The chain has TRBV15 and TRBJ2-2; the D call may be TRBD1 or TRBD2 (7 bases each). This CDR3 spans 12 amino acids. With 7 bases removed from V and 8 bases from J, the gap between germline ends came to 11 bases. Germline V gene sequence: CDR1 LNHNV, CDR2 YYDKDF (reference sequence). CDR3 amino acids: CATTRGGGELFF. The CDR3 DNA reads as TGTGCCACCACCAGGGGGGGTGGGGAGCTGTTTTTT.

The rearrangement links TRBV28 to TRBJ1-2, with TRBD1 matching over 8 bases. V dropped 7 bases and J dropped 7; count of bases not matched to a gene: 11. CDR1 is MDHEN, CDR2 SYDVKM, per germline. The CDR3 sequence is 14 residues long. The CDR3, as DNA: TGTGCCAGCATAGCCAGGGGGCTTTGGGGTGGCTACACCTTC. It specifies CASIARGLWGGYTF.

CDR3 coding DNA: TGTGCCAGCAGTGGACTAGCGAGAATCACAGATACGCAGTATTTT. It translates to CASSGLARITDTQYF. The genes are TRBV27 and TRBJ2-3, with TRBD2 matching over 9 bases. Germline trimming cut 5 bases from V and 2 bases from J; bases unmatched to any gene: 5. Germline CDR1 reads MNHEY; CDR2 reads SMNVEV (reference sequence). The CDR3 runs to 15 residues.

The chain has TRBV10-2 and TRBJ2-5; TRBD2 agrees at 8 bases. V lost 10 bases to trimming and J lost 3 bases; unmatched junction nucleotides: 7. The V gene's germline CDR1 is WSHSY and CDR2 SAAADI. CDR3 size: 13 residues. In nucleotides, the CDR3 is TGCGCCACCACCGGGACTAGAGAAGAGACCCAGTACTTC. Translated, it gives CATTGTREETQYF.

This clonotype showed up just a few times. The chain recombines TRBV19 with TRBJ1-1, with a tentative D call TRBD1 (5 bases). Germline CDR1 reads LNHDA; CDR2 reads SQIVND (reference sequence). V dropped 6 bases and J dropped 4 bases, with 12 bases sitting between them. This CDR3 contains 13 residues. The CDR3 region is CASRPGGSTEAFF. In DNA, the CDR3 is TGTGCCAGTAGGCCCGGGGGGAGCACTGAAGCTTTCTTT.